This T cell receptor (beta chain) emerged from a study of T-cell memory formation after mild COVID-19. V lost 10 bases and J 8 bases, leaving 22 bases between the germline ends. This CDR3 has 14 amino acids. The germline V gene encodes CDR1 KGHDR and CDR2 SFDVKD. This clonotype appeared a few times. No antigen is known for it. General observations from the study: Day 15 to 85 contracting clones showed balanced CD4/CD8; later expanders leaned CD4+.

TCR alpha and TCR beta cDNA libraries carrying sample barcodes and UMIs came from 5'RACE with constant-segment primers. One entry per CDR3 protein, called by TCRdb with MiXCR from the 5' RACE reads. Of a few hundred thousand distinct CDR3 sequences in the sample, 7% to 10% were seen once. This TCR was sampled from a man aged 18 to 30 who had mild COVID-19 (a few samples of this study predate the infection). Cell type and time point are not known. The sequenced material came from PBMCs or a T cell subset sorted from them (not recorded which). V usage is TRBV24-1 and J usage is TRBJ1-2; the D gene is possibly TRBD1 (5 bases). The DNA of the CDR3 is TGTGCCACTGAGTCCGGGACGGAGGCCTCGGGCTACACCTTC. Translating it yields CATESGTEASGYTF.